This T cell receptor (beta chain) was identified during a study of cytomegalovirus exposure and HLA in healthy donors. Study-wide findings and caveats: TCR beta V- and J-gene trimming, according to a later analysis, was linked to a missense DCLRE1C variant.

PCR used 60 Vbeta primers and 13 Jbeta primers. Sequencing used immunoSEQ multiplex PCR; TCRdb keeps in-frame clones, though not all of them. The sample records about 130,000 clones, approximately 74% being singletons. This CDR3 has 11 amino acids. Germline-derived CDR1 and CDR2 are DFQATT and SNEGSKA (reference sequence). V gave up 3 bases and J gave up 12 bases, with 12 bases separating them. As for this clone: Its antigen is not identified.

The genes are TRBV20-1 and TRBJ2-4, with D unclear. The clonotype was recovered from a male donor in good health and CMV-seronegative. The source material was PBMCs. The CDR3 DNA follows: TGCAGTGCTAGTGACTCGCTTCGTCAGTACTTC. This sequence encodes CSASDSLRQYF.